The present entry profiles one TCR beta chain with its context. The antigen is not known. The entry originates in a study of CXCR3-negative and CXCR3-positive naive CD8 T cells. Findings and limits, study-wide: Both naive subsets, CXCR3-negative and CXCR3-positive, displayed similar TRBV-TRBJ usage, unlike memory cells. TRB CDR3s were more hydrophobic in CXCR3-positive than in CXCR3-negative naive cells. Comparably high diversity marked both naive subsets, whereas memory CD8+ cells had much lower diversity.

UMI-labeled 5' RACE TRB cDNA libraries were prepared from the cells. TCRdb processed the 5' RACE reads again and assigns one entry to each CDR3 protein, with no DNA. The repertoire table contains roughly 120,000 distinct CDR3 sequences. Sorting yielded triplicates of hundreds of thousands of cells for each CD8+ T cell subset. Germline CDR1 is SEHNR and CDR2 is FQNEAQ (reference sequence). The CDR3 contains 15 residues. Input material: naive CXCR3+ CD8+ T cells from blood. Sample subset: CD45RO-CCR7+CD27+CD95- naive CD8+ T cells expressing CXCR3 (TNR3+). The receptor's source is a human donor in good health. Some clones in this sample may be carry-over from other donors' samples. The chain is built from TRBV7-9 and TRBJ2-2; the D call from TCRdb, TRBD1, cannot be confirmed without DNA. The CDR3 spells CASSGGTGDVGELFF.